Sequencing of this TCR beta chain was carried out in a study of T-cell memory formation after mild COVID-19. The wider study: TCR clusters largely stayed donor specific. Findings and limits, study-wide: Pre-infection memory already had some responding clones, implying cross-reactive memory joined. The main location of contracting CD4+ clones was CM and EM, and that of contracting CD8+ clones was EMRA. Researchers could not confirm that second-wave clones peaking on day 37 targeted SARS-CoV-2.

The V gene lost 4 bases and the J gene lost 0 bases, with 10 bases spanning the gap. The CDR3 is 15 amino acids. A single record per CDR3 protein comes from TCRdb applying MiXCR to the 5' RACE reads. The sample records a few hundred thousand distinct CDR3 sequences, over 20% being singletons. This clonotype was observed a few times. Its target is unknown. Sequenced input: PBMCs or a T cell subset sorted from them (not recorded which). This chain connects TRBV12-3 or TRBV12-4 to TRBJ2-1; D is unclear. The TCR comes from an adult woman who had mild COVID-19 (a few samples of this study predate the infection). Cell type and time point are not known. The CDR3 nucleotides are TGTGCCAGCAGTTCGTTCATGAGCTCCTACAATGAGCAGTTCTTC. This codes for CASSSFMSSYNEQFF.